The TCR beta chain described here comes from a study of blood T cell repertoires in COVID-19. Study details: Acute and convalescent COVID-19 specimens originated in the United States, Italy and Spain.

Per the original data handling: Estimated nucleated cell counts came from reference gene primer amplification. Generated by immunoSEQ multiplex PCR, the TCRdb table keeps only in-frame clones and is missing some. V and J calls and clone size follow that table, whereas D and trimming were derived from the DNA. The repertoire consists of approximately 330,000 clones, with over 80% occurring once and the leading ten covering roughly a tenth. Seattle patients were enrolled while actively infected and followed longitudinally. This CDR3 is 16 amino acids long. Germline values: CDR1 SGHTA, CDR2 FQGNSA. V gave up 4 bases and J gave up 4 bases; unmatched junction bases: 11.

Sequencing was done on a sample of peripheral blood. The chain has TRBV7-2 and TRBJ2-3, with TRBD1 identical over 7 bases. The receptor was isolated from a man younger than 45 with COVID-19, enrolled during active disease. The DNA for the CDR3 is TGTGCCAGCAGCTGGACAGGAGCAACAGTTTCAGATACGCAGTATTTT. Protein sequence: CASSWTGATVSDTQYF.